This T cell receptor beta chain is drawn from a study of T cell repertoires in aging, cancer and after chemotherapy. Study details: Clear clonal overlap appeared across healthy donor samples taken over several months to years.

Multiplex touch-down PCR with TRB-A/B primers amplified rearranged V-D-J TRB sequences. In TCRdb, the multiplex PCR reads were re-called with MiXCR into one record per CDR3 protein. This table holds 9,500 to 11,000 distinct CDR3 sequences, about 45% found once. Looked up from germline, CDR1 is SGHDT and CDR2 is YYEEEE. Trimming removed 2 bases from V and 3 bases from J; junction bases left unmatched: 4. The CDR3 totals 14 residues. In the case of this clonotype: Its antigen is as yet unknown.

Study conclusions and caveats: In each cancer cohort, median generation probability increased across chemotherapy, suggesting thymic output rebounded. Compared with age-matched healthy donors, untreated hematological or solid cancer patients showed higher blood TCR clonality. In cancer patients, declining TCR diversity with age involved lost richness and lost evenness.

TCR beta rearrangements were amplified from peripheral blood genomic DNA. This clonotype was sampled from a human donor in good health. What was sequenced was blood. The chain uses TRBV5-6 and TRBJ1-1, with TRBD1 matching 7 bases. This chain's CDR3 is CASSFTQGYTEAFF. The CDR3 nucleotides are TGTGCCAGCAGCTTCACACAGGGGTACACTGAAGCTTTCTTT.